What follows is one T cell receptor (beta chain) and its context. CDR1 MDHEN and CDR2 SYDVKM come from the germline V gene. CDR3 size: 14 residues. V gave up 10 bases and J gave up 1 base, with 16 bases separating them. Participants had their cohort set by participant-reported clinical history. Among Cohort 3 donors, those recovered had two negative PCRs, clearance, or symptom resolution. The sample belongs to a study of blood T cell repertoires in COVID-19. At the level of the study: Specimens from acute and convalescent COVID-19 originated in the United States, Italy and Spain.

Profiling relied on immunoSEQ multiplex PCR, and the TCRdb table lists in-frame clones only, not all of them. The table lists a few hundred thousand clones, about nine tenths of them singletons. This clonotype originated in a woman between 25 and 40 years old who had recovered from COVID-19. What was sequenced was PBMCs or T cells enriched from blood (not recorded which). This chain joins TRBV28 and TRBJ1-1, with D uncertain. The CDR3 nucleotides read TGTGCCACCATACTACTAGGGAGGAACACTGAAGCTTTCTTT. Translation: CATILLGRNTEAFF.